The 7 T cell receptor beta chains given below trace back to one sample, sequenced in a study of cytomegalovirus exposure and HLA in healthy donors. Data came from immunoSEQ multiplex PCR; TCRdb stores just in-frame clones and leaves some out. The sample has roughly 68,000 clones; 96% are singletons. Sequencing input: PBMCs. The receptor source for this set is a woman aged 18-29 years in good health and CMV-seropositive.

This clone was detected once. This chain connects TRBV5-1 to TRBJ2-2; 11 bases are shared with TRBD2. CDR3 size: 14 residues. After removal of 3 bases from V and 15 bases from J, the junction contained 10 bases not matched to a gene. Germline CDR1 reads SGHRS; CDR2 reads YFSETQ. The CDR3 nucleotides are TGCGCCAGCAGCTCCTGGGGACTAGCGGCTTTTTTGTTTTTT. Its protein is CASSSWGLAAFLFF.

The chain has TRBV11-2 and TRBJ2-1, with D possibly TRBD1 on 5 matching bases. This CDR3 has 17 residues. V lost 8 bases and J 6 bases, leaving 26 bases between the germline ends. Germline CDR1 and CDR2: SGHAT and FQNNGV. This chain's CDR3 is CASPISRLGAGVNEQFF. The CDR3 coding sequence is TGTGCCAGCCCCATAAGTCGTCTTGGGGCAGGCGTCAATGAGCAGTTCTTC.

The J gene is TRBJ2-7, the V gene TRBV27, with D possibly matching TRBD2 (6 bases). The germline V gene encodes CDR1 MNHEY and CDR2 SMNVEV (reference sequence). V lost 7 bases, J lost 7 bases, and 20 bases lay in between. The CDR3 contains 14 residues. The CDR3 DNA sequence: TGTGCCAGCACTCCCCGGGGGACCCTGTGGGAGCAGTACTTC. Encoded protein: CASTPRGTLWEQYF.

V gene TRBV5-1 combines with J gene TRBJ2-1, with 9 bases matching TRBD1. This CDR3 is built from 16 residues. In germline, CDR1 is SGHRS, CDR2 YFSETQ. With V trimmed by 0 bases and J by 2 bases, 3 bases remained unmatched. The CDR3 nucleotides read TGCGCCAGCAGCTTGGCCACAGGGGGCGCCTACAATGAGCAGTTCTTC. It yields the protein CASSLATGGAYNEQFF.

The chain couples TRBV7-2 to TRBJ2-1; TRBD2 aligns across 10 bases. Trimming at V came to 4 bases and at J to 9 bases, leaving 15 bases not matched to a gene. Germline V gene sequence: CDR1 SGHTA, CDR2 FQGNSA. The CDR3 is made up of 17 amino acids. The CDR3 spells CASSSQGLAAPRAEQFF. As DNA, the CDR3 is TGTGCCAGCAGCTCACAAGGACTAGCGGCCCCCAGGGCTGAGCAGTTCTTC. Based on the CDR3 plus reference TRBV7-2 and TRBJ2-1, the full variable domain is GAGVSQSPSNKVTEKGKDVELRCDPISGHTALYWYRQSLGQGLEFLIYFQGNSAPDKSGLPSDRFSAERTGGSVSTLTIQRTQQEDSAVYLCASSSQGLAAPRAEQFFGPGTRLTVL.

The rearrangement links TRBV6-4 to TRBJ1-5, with 8 bases fitting TRBD1. There are 20 residues in the CDR3. Germline CDR1 is MRHNA and CDR2 is SNTAGT. The trim removed 4 bases at V and 1 base at J, leaving 18 bases unmatched. CDR3 loop: CASSVRAGGDERESNQPQHF. The DNA for the CDR3 is TGTGCCAGCAGTGTGAGGGCAGGGGGCGATGAAAGGGAAAGCAATCAGCCCCAGCATTTT.

The CDR3 here is CASSQVGSQTEKLFF. In nucleotides, the CDR3 is TGCGCCAGCAGCCAAGTGGGCAGCCAGACTGAAAAACTGTTTTTT. The chain links TRBV4-1 to TRBJ1-4; D uncertain. This CDR3 spans 15 amino acids. V was pared by 1 base and J by 7 bases, with 13 bases between. Germline loops: CDR1 MGHRA, CDR2 YSYEKL.